The clone carrying this T cell receptor beta chain was found once. Its antigen is still unknown. PCR primers comprised 60 Vbeta and 13 Jbeta primers. The table came from immunoSEQ multiplex PCR; TCRdb's copy has only in-frame clones and leaves some out. The repertoire has about 130,000 clones, approximately 80% of them found once; the top ten carry over 2%. This specimen comes from a study of cytomegalovirus exposure and HLA in healthy donors. Points from the study as a whole: The authors later found HLA-associated TCR beta chains more clonally expanded than equally common others.

CDR1 is GTSNPN, CDR2 SVGIG, per germline (reference sequence). This CDR3 region has 12 residues. The J gene is TRBJ2-7, the V gene TRBV30; D might be TRBD1 (5 bases). The receptor was isolated from a man aged 25 to 40 in good health and CMV-seronegative. Sequenced: PBMCs. CDR3 in DNA: TGTGCTTTGGGGCGGTACTCCTACGAGCAGTACTTC. Its translation: CALGRYSYEQYF.